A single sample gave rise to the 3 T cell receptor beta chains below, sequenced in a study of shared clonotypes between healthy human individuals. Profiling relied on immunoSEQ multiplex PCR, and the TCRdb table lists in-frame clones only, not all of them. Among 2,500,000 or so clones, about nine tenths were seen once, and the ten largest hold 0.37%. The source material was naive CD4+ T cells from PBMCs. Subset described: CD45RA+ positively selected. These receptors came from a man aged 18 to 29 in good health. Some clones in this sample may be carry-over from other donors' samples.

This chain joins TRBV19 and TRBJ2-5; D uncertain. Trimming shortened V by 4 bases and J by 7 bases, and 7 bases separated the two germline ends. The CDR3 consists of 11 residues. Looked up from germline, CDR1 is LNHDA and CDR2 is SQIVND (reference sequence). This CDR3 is CASSSRATQYF. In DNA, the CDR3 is TGTGCCAGTAGTAGTAGAGCGACCCAGTACTTC.

The CDR3 DNA reads TGCGCCAGCAGGACTAGCGGTACCTACTACGAGCAGTACTTC. Its protein is CASRTSGTYYEQYF. The chain has TRBV5-1 and TRBJ2-7; 9 bases fit TRBD2. Germline CDR1 is SGHRS and CDR2 is YFSETQ. J lost 3 bases, V lost 5 bases, and 6 bases had no gene match. The length of the CDR3 is 14 residues.

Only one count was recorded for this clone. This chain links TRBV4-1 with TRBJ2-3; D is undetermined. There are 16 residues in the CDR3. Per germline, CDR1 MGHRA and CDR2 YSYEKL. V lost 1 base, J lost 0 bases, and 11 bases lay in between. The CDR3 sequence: CASSQVELTSTDTQYF. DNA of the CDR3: TGCGCCAGCAGCCAAGTGGAGCTGACTAGCACAGATACGCAGTATTTT.